The 6 T cell receptor beta chains below come from one sample, sequenced in a study of shared T cell receptors in the human thymus. Using immunoSEQ multiplex PCR, the repertoire was profiled, and TCRdb retains in-frame clones only, with some absent. The data show a few hundred thousand clones, about 95% seen once. The source material was thymocytes. These receptors were obtained from a human donor.

V gene TRBV4-2 combines with J gene TRBJ1-5; no clear D. Trimming left V 0 bases short and J 6 bases short, with 15 bases between. CDR1 LGHNA and CDR2 YNFKEQ come from the germline V gene. The CDR3 contains 16 residues. CDR3 nucleotides: TGTGCCAGCAGCCAAGATCAGTCGGGCGTAGGTCAGCCCCAGCATTTT. This encodes CASSQDQSGVGQPQHF.

The chain links TRBV10-1 to TRBJ2-7, with D uncertain. The germline gives CDR1 WNHNN, CDR2 SYGVQD (reference sequence). The ends were cut back, 6 bases at V and 2 bases at J, with 14 bases in the middle. The CDR3 length is 14 residues. The CDR3 sequence is CASSPVTGTYEQYF. The CDR3 DNA is TGCGCCAGCAGCCCCGTGACGGGTACCTACGAGCAGTACTTC.

This clone was detected once. The chain is built from TRBV29-1 and TRBJ1-2; 7 nucleotides agree with TRBD1. The V gene's germline CDR1 is SQVTM and CDR2 ANQGSEA. CDR3 length: 14 amino acids. V lost 4 bases to trimming and J lost 4 bases; unmatched junction nucleotides: 9. The CDR3 region is CSVVEAGQLYGYTF. Here the CDR3 DNA reads TGCAGCGTTGTGGAGGCGGGACAGCTCTATGGCTACACCTTC.

The chain recombines TRBV11-1 with TRBJ1-4, with 7 bases identical to TRBD1. The CDR3 loop spans 16 amino acids. V shed 4 bases and J 8 bases; nucleotides not matched to a gene: 13. Germline-derived CDR1 and CDR2 are SGHAT and FQDESV (reference sequence). CDR3 region: CASSSPGDRDGEKLFF. The CDR3 bases are TGTGCCAGCAGCTCCCCTGGCGACAGGGATGGGGAAAAACTGTTTTTT. Together with reference TRBV11-1 and TRBJ1-4, the CDR3 gives the full variable domain: EAEVAQSPRYKITEKSQAVAFWCDPISGHATLYWYRQILGQGPELLVQFQDESVVDDSQLPKDRFSAERLKGVDSTLKIQPAELGDSAMYLCASSSPGDRDGEKLFFGSGTQLSVL.

The chain joins TRBV7-9 to TRBJ2-7; a weak D match, TRBD2 (5 bases). Germline V lookup: CDR1 SEHNR, CDR2 FQNEAQ (reference sequence). The CDR3 is 14 amino acids. V was shortened by 5 bases and J by 2 bases, with 13 bases between the two germline ends. The DNA of the CDR3 is TGTGCCAGCAGCCCCGGGATATTAACCTACGAGCAGTACTTC. Protein: CASSPGILTYEQYF.

This clone is a singleton in its sample. The V and J genes are TRBV5-1 and TRBJ2-2, with D uncertain. Deletions cut 2 bases from V and 1 base from J, with 9 bases between. Germline CDR1 is SGHRS and CDR2 is YFSETQ. The CDR3 spans 15 residues. The CDR3 sequence: CASSLAFLNTGELFF. CDR3 in DNA: TGCGCCAGCAGCTTAGCGTTCCTGAACACCGGGGAGCTGTTTTTT.